Listed here are 26 T cell receptor beta chains from one sample, sequenced in a study of cytomegalovirus exposure and HLA in healthy donors. PCR amplification relied on 60 Vbeta primers (plus 13 Jbeta primers). Measured with immunoSEQ multiplex PCR; TCRdb has only the in-frame clones, and not every one. The table includes 120,000 to 150,000 clones, roughly 80% detected once. The specimen sequenced was PBMCs. All receptors derive from a woman aged 25-40 years in good health and CMV-seronegative.

The chain has TRBV5-6 and TRBJ2-2; 12 nucleotides match TRBD1. CDR1 SGHDT and CDR2 YYEEEE come from the germline V gene. The junction had 7 bases not matched to a gene; V was cut back by 5 bases and J by 5 bases. The CDR3 covers 16 residues. The chain's CDR3 is CASSPGTGGETGELFF. The CDR3, as DNA: TGTGCCAGCAGTCCCGGGACAGGGGGCGAGACCGGGGAGCTGTTTTTT.

On this clone itself: At one end the junction does not follow the germline gene, possibly because of a read error. This sequence joins TRBV7-8 and TRBJ2-7, with 11 bases aligning to TRBD1. CDR3 length: 11 residues. The V gene's germline CDR1 is SGHVS and CDR2 FQNEAQ. The CDR3 DNA follows: TGTGCCAGCAGCCCTGGACAGGGGGCCGACTTC. Its translation: CASSPGQGADF.

Concerning this clone: The sample carries other DNA sequences with the same CDR3. The V and J genes are TRBV7-2 and TRBJ2-7, with TRBD2 matching 8 bases. The CDR3 sequence is 14 residues long. Trimming at V came to 5 bases and at J to 0 bases, leaving 3 bases not matched to a gene. Germline loops: CDR1 SGHTA, CDR2 FQGNSA. CDR3 in DNA: TGTGCCAGCAGCCTTAGCGGGGACTCCTACGAGCAGTACTTC. As protein: CASSLSGDSYEQYF. The whole variable domain, filled in from reference TRBV7-2 and TRBJ2-7, reads GAGVSQSPSNKVTEKGKDVELRCDPISGHTALYWYRQSLGQGLEFLIYFQGNSAPDKSGLPSDRFSAERTGGSVSTLTIQRTQQEDSAVYLCASSLSGDSYEQYFGPGTRLTVT.

The chain is built from TRBV5-4 and TRBJ2-7; TRBD2 agrees at 8 bases. In germline, CDR1 is SGHNT, CDR2 YYREEE (reference sequence). CDR3 length equals 16 residues. Trimming cost V 4 bases and J 3 bases; bases outside gene matches: 12. The CDR3 DNA sequence: TGTGCCAGCAGCCCCTACAACGCGGGAGGTGGCTACGAGCAGTACTTC. Residues: CASSPYNAGGGYEQYF.

The chain carries TRBV30 and TRBJ1-2; no firm D call. The CDR3 has 13 residues. The V gene's germline CDR1 is GTSNPN and CDR2 SVGIG (reference sequence). V lost 3 bases and J lost 0, with 8 bases in between. CDR3 in amino acids: CAWRPGPNYGYTF. In nucleotides, the CDR3 is TGTGCCTGGAGACCAGGTCCTAACTATGGCTACACCTTC.

This chain uses TRBV4-3 with TRBJ1-6; D not resolved. In germline, CDR1 is LGHNA, CDR2 YSLEER. The V and J ends lost 0 bases and 9 bases respectively, with 12 bases between them. The CDR3 is 15 residues long. The CDR3 spells CASSQDVTLGSPLHF. Written as DNA, the CDR3 is TGCGCCAGCAGCCAAGATGTCACTCTTGGTTCACCCCTCCACTTT.

A single count supports this clone. This sequence joins TRBV19 and TRBJ2-2; a weak D match, TRBD1 (5 bases). The CDR3 has 15 residues. Per germline, CDR1 LNHDA and CDR2 SQIVND (reference sequence). Trimming pared 1 base from V and 1 base from J, leaving 7 bases between. CDR3 region: CASSIGTMNTGELFF. The CDR3 bases are TGTGCCAGTAGTATAGGGACAATGAACACCGGGGAGCTGTTTTTT. Supplemented by reference TRBV19 and TRBJ2-2, the full variable domain reads DGGITQSPKYLFRKEGQNVTLSCEQNLNHDAMYWYRQDPGQGLRLIYYSQIVNDFQKGDIAEGYSVSREKKESFPLTVTSAQKNPTAFYLCASSIGTMNTGELFFGEGSRLTVL.

V is TRBV2 and J is TRBJ2-5; D is perhaps TRBD1 (5 bases). Trimming left V 7 bases short and J 7 bases short, with 22 bases between. There are 15 residues in the CDR3. Germline-derived CDR1 and CDR2 are SNHLY and FYNNEI. The CDR3 sequence: CASTLERVPRGTQYF. The CDR3 DNA reads as TGTGCCAGCACCCTTGAGAGAGTTCCAAGGGGGACCCAGTACTTC.

The chain joins TRBV6-5 to TRBJ2-1; unclear D gene. Germline CDR1 and CDR2: MNHEY and SVGAGI. V was pared by 6 bases and J by 5 bases, with 8 bases between. The CDR3 has 12 amino acids. The CDR3: CASRYVNNEQFF. The CDR3 DNA is TGTGCCAGCAGATACGTAAACAATGAGCAGTTCTTC.

The CDR3 region is CASSLRLETYEQYF. The CDR3 DNA sequence: TGTGCCAGCAGCCTCCGACTAGAAACCTACGAGCAGTACTTC. This sequence joins TRBV5-5 and TRBJ2-7; a possible D gene is TRBD2 (6 bases). CDR1 SGHKS and CDR2 YYEKEE come from the germline V gene (reference sequence). The CDR3 is 14 residues long. Trimming removed 4 bases at V and 2 bases at J, with 13 bases between.

The rearrangement uses TRBV6-1 and TRBJ2-5; TRBD1 matches 7 bases. In germline, CDR1 is MNHNS, CDR2 SASEGT. The CDR3 covers 15 residues. Losses at the gene ends were 2 bases for V and 0 bases for J; bases not matched to a gene: 3. DNA of the CDR3: TGTGCCAGCAGTGAAAGGGACAGTTACCAAGAGACCCAGTACTTC. Translating it yields CASSERDSYQETQYF.

The CDR3: CSVEGGRGETQYF. The CDR3 coding sequence is TGCAGCGTTGAGGGCGGAAGAGGGGAGACCCAGTACTTC. The J gene is TRBJ2-5, the V gene TRBV29-1, with a possible D match to TRBD2 (5 bases). V was shortened by 3 bases and J by 5 bases, with 13 bases between the two germline ends. This CDR3 is built from 13 residues. CDR1 is SQVTM, CDR2 ANQGSEA, per germline. The full variable domain, in which reference TRBV29-1 and TRBJ2-5 provide the parts outside the CDR3, is SAVISQKPSRDICQRGTSLTIQCQVDSQVTMMFWYRQQPGQSLTLIATANQGSEATYESGFVIDKFPISRPNLTFSTLTVSNMSPEDSSIYLCSVEGGRGETQYFGPGTRLLVL.

The chain recombines TRBV18 with TRBJ2-7, with D unresolved. The CDR3 loop spans 12 amino acids. Trimming shortened V by 3 bases and J by 2 bases, and 5 bases separated the two germline ends. Per the germline V gene, CDR1 is KGHSH and CDR2 is LQKENI. CDR3 sequence: CASSPDTYEQYF. CDR3 DNA sequence: TGTGCCAGCTCACCCGACACCTACGAGCAGTACTTC.

The V and J genes are TRBV6-1 and TRBJ1-1; perhaps TRBD1 as D (5 bases). V was clipped by 7 bases and J by 3 bases, with 9 bases between them. The CDR3 is 12 amino acids. Germline V gene data show CDR1 as MNHNS and CDR2 as SASEGT. The CDR3, as DNA: TGTGCCAGCACCCCAGGGTACACTGAAGCTTTCTTT. Its protein product is CASTPGYTEAFF.

The chain uses TRBV6-5 and TRBJ1-3; a weak D match, TRBD1 (5 bases). Germline V lookup: CDR1 MNHEY, CDR2 SVGAGI. The CDR3 has 15 residues. Trimming removed 5 bases at V and 4 bases at J, with 15 bases between. The CDR3 DNA reads as TGTGCCAGCAGTCGCCAAGGGGCAGGAGGAAACACCATATATTTT. Translating it yields CASSRQGAGGNTIYF.

The rearrangement links TRBV27 to TRBJ2-7; the D gene is possibly TRBD1 (5 bases). There are 15 residues in the CDR3. CDR1 is MNHEY and CDR2 is SMNVEV in the germline V gene (reference sequence). V was clipped by 7 bases and J by 6 bases, with 22 bases between them. Here the CDR3 reads CASTFTGAGLAEQYF. The DNA for the CDR3 is TGTGCCAGCACTTTTACTGGTGCAGGGTTGGCCGAGCAGTACTTC.

In this sample, this clone turned up a few times. This chain links TRBV6-1 with TRBJ1-3; TRBD1 matches 8 bases. Germline V gives CDR1 MNHNS, CDR2 SASEGT. V was pared by 3 bases and J by 2 bases, with 3 bases of the junction left unmatched. The CDR3 sequence is 15 residues long. The CDR3 spells CASSDQGATGNTIYF. The DNA of the CDR3 is TGTGCCAGCAGTGATCAGGGGGCCACTGGAAACACCATATATTTT.

This rearrangement joins TRBV2 to TRBJ2-2, with a possible D match to TRBD1 (6 bases). Germline V gives CDR1 SNHLY, CDR2 FYNNEI. CDR3 size: 14 residues. Between the trimmed V and J ends, which lost 10 bases and 1 base, there was a span of 13 bases. CDR3 sequence: CATQPTGNTGELFF. The DNA of the CDR3 is TGTGCCACCCAACCGACAGGGAACACCGGGGAGCTGTTTTTT.

This chain uses TRBV29-1 with TRBJ2-1; 12 bases agree with TRBD2. The CDR3 totals 17 residues. V shed 2 bases, J shed 3 bases, and the junction held 8 bases outside the gene matches. Per germline, CDR1 SQVTM and CDR2 ANQGSEA. CDR3 loop: CSVEPILAGGFYNEQFF. The CDR3, as DNA: TGCAGCGTTGAACCGATCCTAGCGGGGGGGTTCTACAATGAGCAGTTCTTC.

CDR3 region: CASTSGTRESVSSYNEQFF. For the CDR3, the DNA is TGTGCCAGCACCTCCGGGACTAGAGAGTCTGTGAGCTCCTACAATGAGCAGTTCTTC. This chain joins TRBV28 and TRBJ2-1, with TRBD2 matching over 8 bases. The ends lost 7 bases at V and 0 bases at J; junction bases unmatched: 17. Germline V lookup: CDR1 MDHEN, CDR2 SYDVKM. The CDR3 runs 19 residues.

This clone was seen just once. V and J are TRBV11-3 and TRBJ2-7; 10 bases map to TRBD1. With V trimmed by 2 bases and J by 2 bases, 9 bases remained unmatched. Looked up from germline, CDR1 is SGHNT and CDR2 is YENEEA. CDR3 length equals 17 residues. The DNA of the CDR3 is TGTGCCAGCAGCTTATATTTCGGGACAGGGGATACCTACGAGCAGTACTTC. Translated: CASSLYFGTGDTYEQYF.

The rearrangement links TRBV4-3 to TRBJ2-6; TRBD1 matches 12 bases. The length of the CDR3 is 19 residues. Unmatched junction bases numbered 8, after V lost 1 base and J lost 4 bases. Germline V CDR1 and CDR2: LGHNA, YSLEER. DNA of the CDR3: TGCGCCAGCAGCCAAGCCCCGGGACAGGGGGCGACCGGGGCCAACGTCCTGACTTTC. Protein product: CASSQAPGQGATGANVLTF.

The chain links TRBV5-6 to TRBJ2-3, with D possibly matching TRBD1 (5 bases). Trimming left V 8 bases short and J 6 bases short, with 19 bases between. CDR1 and CDR2 from the germline V gene are SGHDT and YYEEEE. The CDR3 length is 14 residues. The CDR3 protein is CASQGALSHDTQYF. The DNA for the CDR3 is TGTGCCAGTCAAGGGGCCCTTTCCCATGATACGCAGTATTTT. Full variable domain (outside the CDR3, taken from reference TRBV5-6 and TRBJ2-3): DAGVTQSPTHLIKTRGQQVTLRCSPKSGHDTVSWYQQALGQGPQFIFQYYEEEERQRGNFPDRFSGHQFPNYSSELNVNALLLGDSALYLCASQGALSHDTQYFGPGTRLTVL.

The V gene is TRBV5-8, the J gene TRBJ2-3; weak D call: TRBD2 (5 bases). CDR3 length: 15 amino acids. V lost 3 bases, J lost 1 base, and 12 bases lay in between. Germline CDR1 reads SGHTS; CDR2 reads YDEGEE. The CDR3 nucleotides are TGTGCCAGCAGCTATGGGAGTTCAGGCACAGATACGCAGTATTTT. Translating gives CASSYGSSGTDTQYF.

The V call is TRBV2, the J call TRBJ2-5; 7 bases are shared with TRBD2. V shed 4 bases, J shed 5 bases, and the junction held 10 bases outside the gene matches. The CDR3 runs 15 residues. The germline V gene encodes CDR1 SNHLY and CDR2 FYNNEI. The CDR3 region is CASSVWGGNTETQYF. The CDR3 DNA reads as TGTGCCAGCAGTGTGTGGGGGGGGAATACCGAGACCCAGTACTTC.

The chain employs TRBV27 and TRBJ1-2, with 7 bases aligning to TRBD1. The trim removed 5 bases at V and 2 bases at J, leaving 8 bases unmatched. Germline CDR1 is MNHEY and CDR2 is SMNVEV (reference sequence). This CDR3 is built from 15 residues. As DNA, the CDR3 is TGTGCCAGCAGTCTTGGGACAGCTACAAACTATGGCTACACCTTC. This codes for CASSLGTATNYGYTF.